This T cell receptor (beta chain) was obtained from a study of OX40 agonist ivuxolimab in advanced cancers. Whole-study results and caveats: The CD4+ and CD8+ T cells in the blood had expanded clonally by week 6 at 0.1 to 3.0 mg/kg.

As concerns this clone: The antigen is undetermined.

The table came from immunoSEQ multiplex PCR; TCRdb's copy has only in-frame clones and leaves some out. The sample holds about 82,000 clones, about 88% seen once. This CDR3 comprises 14 residues. Trimming left V 4 bases short and J 2 bases short, with 9 bases between. The V gene's germline CDR1 is MNHEY and CDR2 SVGAGI. Sequencing was performed on CD4+ or CD8+ T cells sorted from blood, taken in a trial of the OX40 agonist ivuxolimab. The clonotype comes from an adult with an advanced solid tumor such as melanoma, head and neck, liver or kidney cancer. The rearrangement joins TRBV6-5 to TRBJ1-5; D is uncertain. The CDR3 DNA is TGTGCCAGCAGTTCGGGCCCGGGCAATCAGCCCCAGCATTTT. It translates to CASSSGPGNQPQHF.